Listed below are T cell receptor beta chains from one sample, sequenced in a study of T cells in Graves' hyperthyroidism and ophthalmopathy. Using its own MiXCR run on the multiplex PCR reads, TCRdb lists one record per CDR3 protein. Of about 560,000 distinct CDR3 sequences in the sample, about a sixth are singletons; the top ten hold about 20%. The sample consisted of blood. All receptors derive from a woman between 18 and 29 years old with Graves' hyperthyroidism. CDR3s include the opening cysteine and the closing phenylalanine or tryptophan. A D gene is named only where the DNA matches it firmly. Part of the rows lack a size; the others show once, few, many or a class for expanded clones.

clone_size | j_call | d_call | v_call | cdr3_aa | cdr3_nt
NA | TRBJ2-1 | TRBD2 | TRBV11-2 | CASSLDPASGIYNEQFF | TGTGCCAGCAGCTTAGATCCAGCGAGCGGGATATACAATGAGCAGTTCTTC
many | TRBJ2-5 | NA | TRBV20-1 | CSIGGSGQKETQYF | TGCAGTATAGGGGGTTCGGGACAAAAAGAGACCCAGTACTTC
few | TRBJ2-5 | NA | TRBV6-5 | CASSYGSPQETQYF | TGTGCCAGCAGTTACGGGAGTCCCCAAGAGACCCAGTACTTC
many | TRBJ1-5 | TRBD1 | TRBV20-1 | CSASANRGPGQPQHF | TGCAGTGCTTCCGCAAACAGGGGGCCCGGACAGCCCCAGCATTTT
few | TRBJ2-4 | NA | TRBV2 | CASSEFPGAKNIQYF | TGTGCCAGCAGTGAATTCCCCGGAGCCAAAAACATTCAGTACTTC
many | TRBJ2-2 | TRBD1 | TRBV28 | CASSRDRGDTGELFF | TGTGCCAGCAGCAGGGACAGGGGGGACACCGGGGAGCTGTTTTTT
NA | TRBJ1-5 | TRBD1 | TRBV20-1 | CSARGTGYQPQHF | TGCAGTGCTAGAGGGACAGGGTATCAGCCCCAGCATTTT
NA | TRBJ2-5 | NA | TRBV15 | CATSRVRNLKTLKQETQYF | TGTGCCACCAGCAGAGTACGGAACCTTAAGACCCTCAAACAAGAGACCCAGTACTTC
NA | TRBJ1-4 | NA | TRBV10-1 | CASSAPGTEKLFF | TGCGCCAGCAGTGCCCCCGGGACCGAAAAACTGTTTTTT
few | TRBJ1-1 | NA | TRBV27 | CASSNDRNTEAFF | TGTGCCAGCAGTAACGACAGGAACACTGAAGCTTTCTTT
NA | TRBJ2-1 | TRBD2 | TRBV20-1 | CSARGGLAGEYNEQFF | TGCAGTGCTAGGGGGGGACTAGCGGGAGAATACAATGAGCAGTTCTTC
few | TRBJ1-2 | NA | TRBV10-3 | CAIGLQGGYGYTF | TGTGCCATCGGATTACAGGGAGGTTATGGCTACACCTTC
few | TRBJ2-3 | NA | TRBV3-1 | CASSPRTGSGTDTQYF | TGTGCCAGCAGCCCCCGAACAGGGTCCGGGACAGATACGCAGTATTTT
few | TRBJ1-2 | NA | TRBV2 | CASSEDRQEVSGYTF | TGTGCCAGCAGTGAAGATCGACAGGAAGTAAGTGGCTACACCTTC
many | TRBJ2-1 | NA | TRBV15 | CATRQDTVNEQFF | TGTGCCACCAGACAGGACACGGTCAATGAGCAGTTCTTC
few | TRBJ2-6 | TRBD1 | TRBV20-1 | CSARDQGGRGANVLTF | TGCAGTGCTAGAGATCAAGGGGGCAGGGGGGCCAACGTCCTGACTTTC
NA | TRBJ2-1 | TRBD2 | TRBV5-1 | CASGLTSGTYNEQFF | TGCGCCAGCGGATTGACTAGCGGGACCTACAATGAGCAGTTCTTC
many | TRBJ2-3 | TRBD2 | TRBV20-1 | CSARVTGTRTGTDTQYF | TGCAGTGCTAGAGTTACCGGGACTAGGACCGGCACAGATACGCAGTATTTT
NA | TRBJ2-1 | TRBD2 | TRBV19 | CASSMASGGAYNEQFF | TGTGCCAGTAGTATGGCTAGCGGGGGAGCCTACAATGAGCAGTTCTTC
NA | TRBJ1-1 | NA | TRBV20-1 | CSAPLGRKNTEAFF | TGCAGTGCCCCACTCGGACGGAAGAACACTGAAGCTTTCTTT
few | TRBJ2-1 | TRBD2 | TRBV6-1 | CALSRVAGVNEQFF | TGTGCCCTAAGTAGAGTAGCGGGAGTGAATGAGCAGTTCTTC
NA | TRBJ2-1 | NA | TRBV12-3/TRBV12-4 | CASSWDARSSYNEQFF | TGTGCCAGCAGTTGGGACGCGCGTAGCTCCTACAATGAGCAGTTCTTC
few | TRBJ2-7 | NA | TRBV28 | CASSFDQGFSYEQYF | TGTGCCAGCAGTTTCGATCAGGGGTTCTCCTACGAGCAGTACTTC
many | TRBJ1-1 | NA | TRBV5-4 | CASSSQTEMNTEAFF | TGTGCCAGCAGCTCCCAGACAGAGATGAACACTGAAGCTTTCTTT
NA | TRBJ2-5 | NA | TRBV9 | CASSPGGQGRQETQYF | TGTGCCAGCAGCCCTGGGGGGCAGGGTAGGCAAGAGACCCAGTACTTC
many | TRBJ2-3 | TRBD2 | TRBV24-1 | CATSDLPSGGASDTQYF | TGTGCCACCAGTGATTTGCCTAGCGGGGGGGCGTCAGATACGCAGTATTTT
few | TRBJ1-6 | NA | TRBV27 | CASSGGTWGGSPLHF | TGTGCCAGCAGTGGAGGGACCTGGGGGGGTTCACCCCTCCACTTT
many | TRBJ2-5 | TRBD2 | TRBV20-1 | CSARASGRETQYF | TGCAGTGCTAGAGCTAGCGGGAGAGAGACCCAGTACTTC
many | TRBJ2-1 | NA | TRBV18 | CASSPGTVYNEQFF | TGTGCCAGCTCACCCGGGACGGTTTACAATGAGCAGTTCTTC
NA | TRBJ1-1 | NA | TRBV5-1 | CASSFTTSTEAFF | TGCGCCAGCAGCTTTACCACTTCGACTGAAGCTTTCTTT
many | TRBJ2-1 | TRBD1 | TRBV6-1 | CASSSTGYEQFF | TGTGCCAGCAGTTCGACAGGGTATGAGCAGTTCTTC
NA | TRBJ1-1 | NA | TRBV6-2/TRBV6-3 | CASSSRTAMNTEAFF | TGTGCCAGCAGTAGCCGAACAGCAATGAACACTGAAGCTTTCTTT
NA | TRBJ2-5 | NA | TRBV7-9 | CASSLNPRVDQETQYF | TGTGCCAGCAGCTTAAACCCGAGGGTCGACCAAGAGACCCAGTACTTC
many | TRBJ1-1 | NA | TRBV20-1 | CSAPMAEKTEAFF | TGCAGTGCCCCGATGGCAGAAAAAACTGAAGCTTTCTTT
few | TRBJ1-2 | NA | TRBV18 | CASSPDRRLGYTF | TGTGCCAGCTCACCTGACAGGCGCCTTGGCTACACCTTC
many | TRBJ1-5 | TRBD1 | TRBV12-3/TRBV12-4 | CASSLRQGDQPQHF | TGTGCCAGCAGCTTAAGACAGGGGGATCAGCCCCAGCATTTT
many | TRBJ1-5 | TRBD1 | TRBV19 | CASSSDRGGNQPQHF | TGTGCCAGTAGCAGTGACAGGGGTGGGAATCAGCCCCAGCATTTT
many | TRBJ1-2 | TRBD1 | TRBV2 | CASSERAGGGYGYTF | TGTGCCAGCAGTGAAAGGGCAGGGGGCGGCTATGGCTACACCTTC
NA | TRBJ1-5 | NA | TRBV10-3 | CAIGGDLGNQPQHF | TGTGCCATCGGCGGGGATCTTGGCAATCAGCCCCAGCATTTT
NA | TRBJ1-5 | NA | TRBV3-1 | CASSQEAWGVGQPQHF | TGTGCCAGCAGCCAAGAAGCATGGGGGGTAGGTCAGCCCCAGCATTTT
many | TRBJ2-1 | TRBD1 | TRBV18 | CASSPVPGQGAYEQFF | TGTGCCAGCTCACCGGTACCGGGACAGGGGGCGTATGAGCAGTTCTTC
few | TRBJ2-3 | NA | TRBV6-5 | CASSYSPGGATDTQYF | TGTGCCAGCAGTTACTCGCCCGGTGGGGCCACAGATACGCAGTATTTT
NA | TRBJ2-5 | TRBD2 | TRBV20-1 | CSAREGTSRAETQYF | TGCAGTGCTAGAGAAGGGACTAGCAGGGCCGAGACCCAGTACTTC
NA | TRBJ2-5 | NA | TRBV30 | CAWRSGIETQYF | TGTGCCTGGAGATCCGGGATTGAGACCCAGTACTTC
many | TRBJ2-7 | TRBD1 | TRBV5-1 | CASSSGTGTYEQYF | TGTGCCAGCAGTTCCGGGACAGGGACCTACGAGCAGTACTTC